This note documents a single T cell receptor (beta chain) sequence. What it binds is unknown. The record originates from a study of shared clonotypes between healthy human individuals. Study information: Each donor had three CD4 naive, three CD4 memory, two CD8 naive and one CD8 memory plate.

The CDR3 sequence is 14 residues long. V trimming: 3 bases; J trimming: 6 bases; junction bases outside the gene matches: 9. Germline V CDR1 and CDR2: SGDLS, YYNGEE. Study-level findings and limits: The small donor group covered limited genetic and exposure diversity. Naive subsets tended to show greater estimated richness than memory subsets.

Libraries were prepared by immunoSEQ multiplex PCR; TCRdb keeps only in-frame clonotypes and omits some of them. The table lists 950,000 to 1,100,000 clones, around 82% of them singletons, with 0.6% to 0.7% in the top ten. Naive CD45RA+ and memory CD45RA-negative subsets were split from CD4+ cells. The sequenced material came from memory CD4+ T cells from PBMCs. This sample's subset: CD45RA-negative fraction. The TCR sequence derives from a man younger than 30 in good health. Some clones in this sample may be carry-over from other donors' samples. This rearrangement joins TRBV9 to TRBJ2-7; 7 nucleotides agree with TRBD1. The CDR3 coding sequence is TGTGCCAGCAGCGCCGACAGGGTGGGGTCCGAGCAGTACTTC. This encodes CASSADRVGSEQYF.